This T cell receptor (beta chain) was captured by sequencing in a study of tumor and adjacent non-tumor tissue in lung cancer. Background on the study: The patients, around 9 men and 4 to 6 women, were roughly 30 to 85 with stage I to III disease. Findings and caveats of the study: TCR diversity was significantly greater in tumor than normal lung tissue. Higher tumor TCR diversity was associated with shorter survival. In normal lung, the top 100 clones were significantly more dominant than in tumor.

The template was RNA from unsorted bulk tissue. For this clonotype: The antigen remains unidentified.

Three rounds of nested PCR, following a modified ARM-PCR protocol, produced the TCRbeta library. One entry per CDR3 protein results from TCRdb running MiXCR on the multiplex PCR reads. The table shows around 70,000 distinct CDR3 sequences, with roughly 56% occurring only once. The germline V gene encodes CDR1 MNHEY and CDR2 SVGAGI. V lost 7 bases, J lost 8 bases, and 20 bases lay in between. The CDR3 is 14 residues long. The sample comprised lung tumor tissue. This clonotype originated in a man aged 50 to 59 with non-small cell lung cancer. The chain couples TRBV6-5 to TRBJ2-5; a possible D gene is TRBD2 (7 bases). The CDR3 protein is CASTLSGGGETQYF. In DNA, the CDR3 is TGTGCCAGCACCCTCTCGGGGGGCGGCGAAACCCAGTACTTC.